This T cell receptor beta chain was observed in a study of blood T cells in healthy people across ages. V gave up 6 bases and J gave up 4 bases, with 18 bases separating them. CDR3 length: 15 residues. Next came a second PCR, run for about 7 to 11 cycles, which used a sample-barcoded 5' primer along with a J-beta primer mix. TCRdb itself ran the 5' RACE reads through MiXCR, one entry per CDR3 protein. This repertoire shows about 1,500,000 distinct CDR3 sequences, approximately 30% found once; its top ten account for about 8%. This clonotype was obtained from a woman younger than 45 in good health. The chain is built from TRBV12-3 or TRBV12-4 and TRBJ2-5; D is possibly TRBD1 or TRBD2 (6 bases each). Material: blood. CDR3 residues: CASSLRGAALETQYF. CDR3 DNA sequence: TGTGCCAGCAGCCTAAGGGGGGCAGCCCTAGAGACCCAGTACTTC.